Sequencing of this TCR beta chain was carried out in a study of T cell changes during pregnancy in multiple sclerosis. Data came from immunoSEQ multiplex PCR; TCRdb stores just in-frame clones and leaves some out. The table has about 97,000 clones, 75% to 95% seen once. V dropped 1 base and J dropped 1 base, with 14 bases sitting between them. Germline values: CDR1 MDHEN, CDR2 SYDVKM. The CDR3 spans 17 residues. V usage is TRBV28 and J usage is TRBJ1-3; possibly TRBD1 for D (5 bases). The starting material was peripheral blood, obtained in the second trimester of pregnancy. The sequence was obtained from a female donor with multiple sclerosis, enrolled in a pregnancy study. CDR3 nucleotides: TGTGCCAGCAGTTTATTTCCTGACAGAATATCTGGAAACACCATATATTTT. As protein: CASSLFPDRISGNTIYF.